Each of the 3 T cell receptor beta chains below was sequenced from the same sample in a study of a mutant IDH1 vaccine in newly diagnosed glioma (TCRdb year 2021). The library was built by means of the immunoSEQ multiplex PCR assay. The table was pulled from immuneACCESS by TCRdb, which kept in-frame rearrangements only. Such tables lose some clones; where checked, under half of the loss comes from unresolved V genes, and the rest has no known cause. The sample table lists about 43,000 clones, approximately 84% of them with a count of one. The ten largest account for roughly 2.4% of the sample. No antigen has been identified for these receptors. The time point tag for this specimen amounts to: week 23, last vaccination. Each vaccine dose was 300 ug of a 20-mer mutant IDH1 peptide in Montanide, given subcutaneously with topical imiquimod. The sample here was PBMCs, taken from a glioma patient whose treatment included an IDH1 peptide vaccine. These TCRs come from a woman between 18 and 29 years old with glioma. Some clones in this sample may be carry-over from other donors' samples.

This clone came up a few times. The CDR3: CSVGQDTNSNQPQHF. DNA for the CDR3: TGCAGCGTTGGCCAAGACACAAATAGCAATCAGCCCCAGCATTTT. The chain joins TRBV29-1 to TRBJ1-5; D is undetermined. This CDR3 spans 15 amino acids. Between the trimmed V and J ends, which lost 4 bases and 0 bases, there was a span of 13 bases. Germline CDR1 and CDR2: SQVTM and ANQGSEA.

The gene calls are TRBV5-6 and TRBJ1-1; D uncertain. Germline V lookup: CDR1 SGHDT, CDR2 YYEEEE. Trimming cost V 2 bases and J 4 bases, with 3 bases left between them. This CDR3 has 11 residues. The CDR3 DNA follows: TGTGCCAGCAGCTTATCCACTGAAGCTTTCTTT. This codes for CASSLSTEAFF.

V gene TRBV2 combines with J gene TRBJ1-2; D gene ambiguous. CDR3 length: 15 amino acids. V was cut by 6 bases and J by 3 bases, with 17 bases left in between. The V gene's germline CDR1 is SNHLY and CDR2 FYNNEI. CDR3 sequence reads: CASSEYTGGHYGYTF. CDR3 in DNA: TGTGCCAGCAGCGAATACACGGGAGGCCACTATGGCTACACCTTC.